This T cell receptor beta chain was sequenced during a study of blood T cell repertoires in COVID-19. Cohort 3 donors were reported recovered after two negative PCRs, clearance, or symptom resolution. The method was immunoSEQ multiplex PCR; TCRdb's version includes in-frame clones alone and lacks a portion of them. The sample carries a few hundred thousand clones, 70% to 90% recorded once. The receptor comes from a man aged 25 to 45 who had recovered from COVID-19. The sequenced sample consisted of PBMCs or T cells enriched from blood (not recorded which).

In DNA, the CDR3 is TGTGCCAGCAGCCCGGGGACAGGGACACTTCAAGAGACCCAGTACTTC. This translates into CASSPGTGTLQETQYF. The J gene is TRBJ2-5, the V gene TRBV5-8; 9 bases map to TRBD1. CDR3 size: 16 residues. The V segment lost 4 bases and the J segment 2 bases; nucleotides outside the gene matches: 9. In germline, CDR1 is SGHTS, CDR2 YDEGEE.